The clone carrying this T cell receptor (beta chain) occurred a few times. Unique molecular identifiers were incorporated during preparation of the TCRbeta library. TCRdb analysed the PCR reads with MiXCR anew, one entry per CDR3 protein. This table holds around 680,000 distinct CDR3 sequences, 16% found once. These data come from a study of T-cell reconstitution after alpha-beta-depleted transplantation in children. The CDR3 has 16 amino acids. Trimming at V came to 4 bases and at J to 0 bases, leaving 9 bases not matched to a gene. The source material was PBMCs from the stem cell graft donor, sampled from the stem cell graft. This TCR was recovered from a human donor who donated a stem cell graft to a child with acute myeloid leukemia. The chain uses TRBV5-7 and TRBJ2-7; 8 nucleotides match TRBD1. TRBV5-7 is marked as an open reading frame, function uncertain. CDR3 residues: CASSIQTGANSYEQYF. The CDR3 DNA sequence: TGTGCCAGCAGCATTCAGACAGGGGCTAACTCCTACGAGCAGTACTTC.